This T cell receptor beta chain was captured in a study of T cells in Graves' hyperthyroidism and ophthalmopathy. Overall study context: Pretreatment peripheral blood was obtained at initial diagnosis.

Study conclusions and caveats: Researchers report that a 13 V-J model separated ophthalmopathy from stable hyperthyroidism. Most thyroid-expanded clonotypes above 0.001 were also found in blood.

Per germline, CDR1 SGHAT and CDR2 FQNNGV. With 3 bases clipped from V and 8 bases from J, the junction kept 8 bases outside the gene matches. CDR3 size: 16 residues. On this clonotype: Its cognate antigen is unknown.

The CDR3 regions of TCR beta were amplified from RNA transcripts. The HTBI primer set drove a first-round RT-PCR of the TCR CDR3. TCRdb re-called the multiplex PCR reads through MiXCR, storing one row per CDR3 protein. The sample has fewer than 110,000 distinct CDR3 sequences; about 17% are singletons. Sample: blood. The receptor was isolated from a woman between 50 and 59 years old with Graves' hyperthyroidism. V is TRBV11-2 and J is TRBJ2-1, with 12 bases matching TRBD2. CDR3 protein: CASSLGLAGGPDEQFF. The CDR3 coding sequence is TGTGCCAGCAGCTTGGGGCTAGCGGGAGGGCCCGATGAGCAGTTCTTC.